The 2 T cell receptor beta chains below come from one sample, sequenced in a study of blood T cells in healthy people across ages. A sample-barcoded 5' primer and a J-beta primer mix were used in a second PCR of roughly 7 to 12 cycles. TCRdb reprocessed the 5' RACE reads via MiXCR and lists one record per CDR3 protein. Here the sample spans more than 1.4 million distinct CDR3 sequences, 35% to 45% being singletons. The sequencing sample was made of blood. These receptors came from a young woman in good health.

The CDR3 bases are TGTGCCAGCACGGGGGGGCAGGTTCAGCCCCAGCATTTT. This sequence encodes CASTGGQVQPQHF. The chain employs TRBV12-3 or TRBV12-4 and TRBJ1-5; possible D gene TRBD1, 6 bases. V was shortened by 7 bases and J by 6 bases, with 13 bases between the two germline ends. The CDR3 totals 13 residues.

The chain combines TRBV29-1 with TRBJ2-1; no clear D. V was pared by 6 bases and J by 9 bases, with 15 bases between. The CDR3 loop spans 12 amino acids. The V gene's germline CDR1 is SQVTM and CDR2 ANQGSEA. The CDR3: CSVAPRSGEQFF. DNA of the CDR3: TGCAGCGTCGCCCCCCGGTCGGGTGAGCAGTTCTTC.